This T cell receptor beta chain is drawn from a study of T cells in Graves' hyperthyroidism and ophthalmopathy. Study as a whole: At the time of initial diagnosis and before any treatment, peripheral blood was collected. Study findings and constraints: Separating ophthalmopathy from stable hyperthyroidism was achieved by a 13 V-J model. The majority of expanded thyroid clonotypes above 0.001 also appeared in blood.

Germline loops: CDR1 SGHDN, CDR2 FVKESK. The CDR3 contains 12 residues. The junction had 9 bases not matched to a gene; V was cut back by 4 bases and J by 13 bases. Amplification of TCR beta CDR3 regions used RNA as the template. The HTBI primer set drove a first-round RT-PCR of the TCR CDR3. TCRdb re-derived calls from the multiplex PCR reads in MiXCR, one entry per CDR3 protein. The profile shows 640,000 or so distinct CDR3 sequences, roughly 14% of them singletons. This clonotype was seen at least ten times. Its antigen is as yet unknown. Diagnoses used clinical symptoms, serum thyroxine and TRAb, thyroid ultrasound and orbital computed tomography.

Specimen: blood. The clonotype was recovered from a middle-aged woman with Graves' ophthalmopathy. V and J are TRBV14 and TRBJ2-7; 8 positions agree with TRBD2. CDR3 protein: CASSLSGAWIYF. The CDR3 DNA sequence: TGTGCCAGCAGCCTTAGCGGGGCCTGGATTTACTTC.